A selection of T cell receptor beta chains follows, all from one sample in a study of CD8+CD57+ T cells in acquired aplastic anemia. TCRdb itself ran the reads through MiXCR, one entry per CDR3 protein. The table includes approximately 70,000 distinct CDR3 sequences, about 54% detected once. The specimen sequenced was sorted CD4+, CD8+, or CD8+CD57+ T cells (not recorded which) from PBMCs. Source of these receptors: a human donor in good health, serving as a control. The CDR3 runs from the conserved cysteine through the conserved F or W. D genes are given only for firm matches. Some rows mark clone size as missing; the rest say once, few, many or name a class of expanded clone.

J	length	size	D	V	CDR3	DNA
TRBJ2-3	17	few	.	TRBV3-1	CASSQLQGRYMADTQYF	TGTGCCAGCAGCCAACTCCAGGGCAGGTACATGGCCGATACGCAGTATTTT
TRBJ2-5	15	.	.	TRBV15	CATSRDRANQETQYF	TGTGCCACCAGCAGAGATCGGGCAAATCAAGAGACCCAGTACTTC
TRBJ1-6	17	.	TRBD1	TRBV7-8	CASSFSIMTGVNSPLHF	TGTGCCAGCAGCTTTAGCATAATGACAGGGGTAAATTCACCCCTCCACTTT
TRBJ2-1	20	many	TRBD2	TRBV11-2	CASSLWGTSGRSGVYNEQFF	TGTGCCAGCAGCTTATGGGGGACTAGCGGGAGATCCGGGGTATACAATGAGCAGTTCTTC
TRBJ1-4	12	.	.	TRBV19	CASSWENEKLFF	TGTGCCAGTAGTTGGGAGAATGAAAAACTGTTTTTT
TRBJ2-1	15	.	TRBD2	TRBV2	CASSDGTSGKNEQFF	TGTGCCAGCAGTGATGGGACTAGCGGGAAGAATGAGCAGTTCTTC
TRBJ1-6	16	.	TRBD1	TRBV16	CASSRPGTGANSPLHF	TGTGCCAGCAGCCGTCCCGGGACAGGGGCTAATTCACCCCTCCACTTT
TRBJ2-5	13	.	.	TRBV20-1	CSARVTYQETQYF	TGCAGTGCTAGAGTTACGTACCAAGAGACCCAGTACTTC
TRBJ1-6	17	.	.	TRBV15	CATSTDYPGVSNSPLHF	TGTGCCACCAGCACCGACTATCCAGGGGTGTCTAATTCACCCCTCCACTTT
TRBJ1-2	13	once	TRBD1	TRBV12-3/TRBV12-4	CASSRRQGGGYTF	TGTGCCAGCAGCCGACGACAGGGAGGTGGCTACACCTTC
TRBJ1-5	10	once	.	TRBV19	CARSNQPQHF	TGTGCCAGGAGCAATCAGCCCCAGCATTTT
TRBJ1-2	14	.	.	TRBV2	CASSTSTGKDGYTF	TGTGCCAGCAGTACGTCTACAGGGAAGGATGGCTACACCTTC
TRBJ1-2	10	.	.	TRBV7-9	CASGNYGYTF	TGTGCCTCCGGGAACTATGGCTACACCTTC
TRBJ2-7	14	.	.	TRBV7-4	CASSPPGRSNRQYF	TGTGCCAGCAGCCCCCCGGGACGTAGCAATCGGCAGTACTTC
TRBJ1-1	14	medium-sized	.	TRBV15	CATSRDQGNTEAFF	TGTGCCACCAGCAGAGATCAGGGAAACACTGAAGCTTTCTTT
TRBJ2-7	17	.	.	TRBV25-1	CASSAGPGRRSSYEQYF	TGTGCCAGCAGTGCTGGTCCGGGGCGGCGAAGCTCCTACGAGCAGTACTTC
TRBJ2-7	16	.	TRBD2	TRBV15	CATWPAGRELYYEQYF	TGTGCCACCTGGCCAGCCGGGAGGGAGCTATACTACGAGCAGTACTTC
TRBJ1-6	16	.	.	TRBV6-1	CASSDPRRSYNSPLHF	TGTGCCAGCAGTGACCCCCGGCGCTCCTATAATTCACCCCTCCACTTT
TRBJ2-1	18	.	TRBD2	TRBV9	CDSSIYRWGTSGMNEQFF	TGTGACAGCAGCATATATCGCTGGGGGACTAGCGGGATGAATGAGCAGTTCTTC
TRBJ1-2	15	.	.	TRBV2	CASSPGTEGLYGYTF	TGTGCCAGCAGTCCCGGGACCGAGGGTCTCTATGGCTACACCTTC
TRBJ2-3	14	.	.	TRBV19	CASSFTGGGDTQYF	TGTGCCAGTAGTTTCACCGGGGGTGGAGATACGCAGTATTTT
TRBJ1-3	14	.	.	TRBV7-2	CASSPGYSGNTIYF	TGTGCCAGCAGCCCCGGTTACTCTGGAAACACCATATATTTT
TRBJ1-1	10	many	.	TRBV6-6	CASRSTEAFF	TGTGCCTCCCGGTCGACTGAAGCTTTCTTT
TRBJ2-7	13	.	.	TRBV25-1	CASSGGLGNEQYF	TGTGCCAGCAGTGGAGGCCTCGGTAACGAGCAGTACTTC
TRBJ2-1	14	many	.	TRBV2	CASSERGGALEQFF	TGTGCCAGCAGTGAACGGGGTGGGGCCCTTGAGCAGTTCTTC
TRBJ2-3	17	many	TRBD1	TRBV7-6	CASSLRVGTGRTDTQYF	TGTGCCAGCAGCCTAAGGGTTGGGACAGGCCGCACAGATACGCAGTATTTT
TRBJ2-7	11	.	.	TRBV29-1	CSVGQSYEQYF	TGCAGCGTTGGACAGTCTTACGAGCAGTACTTC
TRBJ1-1	15	.	.	TRBV29-1	CSVAGPTIMNTEAFF	TGCAGCGTCGCCGGACCGACGATAATGAACACTGAAGCTTTCTTT
TRBJ1-5	16	.	.	TRBV25-1	CASSEAEGQVNQPQHF	TGTGCCAGCAGTGAAGCGGAGGGGCAGGTCAATCAGCCCCAGCATTTT
TRBJ1-4	17	many	.	TRBV20-1	CSARETRGGPVGEKLFF	TGCAGTGCTAGAGAAACGAGGGGAGGTCCGGTTGGAGAAAAACTGTTTTTT
TRBJ1-3	14	.	TRBD1	TRBV30	CAWREGARGNTIYF	TGTGCCTGGAGGGAGGGGGCGCGGGGAAACACCATATATTTT
TRBJ2-1	16	.	TRBD2	TRBV11-2	CASSTGLAGVYNEQFF	TGTGCCAGCAGCACCGGACTAGCGGGAGTCTACAATGAGCAGTTCTTC
TRBJ2-3	13	.	.	TRBV15	CATSSLPRGTQYF	TGTGCCACCAGCAGTTTACCCCGGGGTACGCAGTATTTT
TRBJ2-7	16	.	.	TRBV19	CASRVLSGCLEHEQYF	TGTGCCAGTAGAGTCTTAAGCGGATGCCTTGAACACGAGCAGTACTTC
TRBJ2-3	14	.	TRBD1	TRBV20-1	CSARTGKGTDTQYF	TGCAGTGCTAGGACAGGGAAAGGGACAGATACGCAGTATTTT
TRBJ1-3	13	.	.	TRBV7-8	CASSLSAGNTIYF	TGTGCCAGCAGCCTAAGTGCCGGAAACACCATATATTTT
TRBJ2-3	16	.	TRBD1	TRBV5-1	CASSLGGTGSTDTQYF	TGCGCCAGCAGCTTGGGGGGGACAGGTTCCACAGATACGCAGTATTTT
TRBJ2-7	15	.	TRBD2	TRBV5-1	CASSLGTSGGVEQYF	TGCGCCAGCAGCTTGGGGACTAGCGGGGGGGTGGAGCAGTACTTC
TRBJ1-5	14	.	.	TRBV29-1	CSVRGTSTGEPQHF	TGCAGCGTAAGAGGAACGAGCACCGGGGAGCCCCAGCATTTT
TRBJ2-7	17	.	TRBD2	TRBV11-1	CARSHNSLAGGAYEQYF	TGTGCCCGCAGCCACAACTCCTTAGCGGGAGGTGCCTACGAGCAGTACTTC
TRBJ2-7	14	.	TRBD2	TRBV7-6	CASSLAGGVDEQYF	TGTGCCAGCAGCTTAGCGGGGGGGGTCGACGAGCAGTACTTC
TRBJ2-1	17	many	TRBD2	TRBV4-1	CASSQGLAGPSGNEQFF	TGCGCCAGCAGCCAGGGACTAGCGGGACCTTCGGGCAATGAGCAGTTCTTC
TRBJ2-1	15	few	TRBD2	TRBV24-1	CATSEGTSTYNEQFF	TGTGCCACCAGTGAGGGGACTAGCACTTACAATGAGCAGTTCTTC
TRBJ2-4	20	few	TRBD2	TRBV3-1	CASSQDYGTSGTAAKNIQYF	TGTGCCAGCAGCCAAGATTATGGGACTAGCGGAACCGCGGCCAAAAACATTCAGTACTTC
TRBJ2-7	13	.	TRBD2	TRBV2	CASSVGRVGEQYF	TGTGCCAGCAGTGTCGGGAGGGTTGGGGAGCAGTACTTC
TRBJ1-1	15	.	.	TRBV19	CASSFPGRPNTEAFF	TGTGCCAGTAGCTTCCCCGGTAGGCCGAACACTGAAGCTTTCTTT
TRBJ1-1	13	.	.	TRBV7-6	CASSLPGGTEAFF	TGTGCCAGCAGCTTACCAGGCGGCACTGAAGCTTTCTTT
TRBJ2-1	15	many	TRBD2	TRBV7-2	CASSIAGEGYNEQFF	TGTGCCAGCAGTATAGCGGGAGAGGGTTACAATGAGCAGTTCTTC
TRBJ1-1	13	.	.	TRBV19	CASQTGTVTEAFF	TGTGCCAGCCAGACAGGTACGGTCACTGAAGCTTTCTTT
TRBJ1-3	17	few	.	TRBV6-5	CASSSTPGWSSGNTIYF	TGTGCCAGCAGTTCCACCCCAGGATGGAGCTCTGGAAACACCATATATTTT
TRBJ1-2	17	.	.	TRBV10-3	CAIKDRSSRTDNYGYTF	TGTGCCATCAAAGACCGTTCATCGAGGACAGACAACTATGGCTACACCTTC
TRBJ2-1	19	many	.	TRBV5-1	CASSLGDRGLAVNFNEQFF	TGCGCCAGCAGCTTGGGGGACAGGGGACTAGCGGTAAACTTCAATGAGCAGTTCTTC
TRBJ2-7	16	once	TRBD1	TRBV29-1	CSVEVYRETGYYEQYF	TGCAGCGTTGAAGTTTATCGCGAGACAGGGTACTACGAGCAGTACTTC
TRBJ1-1	15	many	.	TRBV10-3	CAIRRAGDMNTEAFF	TGTGCCATCAGACGGGCAGGGGATATGAACACTGAAGCTTTCTTT
TRBJ1-6	15	.	TRBD1	TRBV19	CASSLPGTGGSPLHF	TGTGCCAGTAGTCTCCCCGGGACAGGGGGTTCACCCCTCCACTTT
TRBJ1-5	19	.	.	TRBV19	CASSIDPLETRAVNQPQHF	TGTGCCAGTAGTATAGATCCCTTGGAGACTCGGGCAGTGAATCAGCCCCAGCATTTT
TRBJ2-3	12	once	.	TRBV12-3/TRBV12-4	CASSWGPDTQYF	TGTGCCAGCAGTTGGGGTCCTGATACGCAGTATTTT
TRBJ1-2	13	few	.	TRBV29-1	CSVERGGARSYTF	TGCAGCGTTGAAAGGGGCGGCGCAAGATCATACACCTTC
TRBJ2-7	13	few	.	TRBV2	CASCTGPPGEQYF	TGTGCCAGCTGTACAGGGCCTCCAGGGGAGCAGTACTTC